The 6 T cell receptor beta chains presented below share a single source sample, sequenced in a study of cytomegalovirus exposure and HLA in healthy donors. Vbeta (60) and Jbeta (13) primers were used in the PCR. Clones were sequenced by immunoSEQ multiplex PCR, and TCRdb holds only the in-frame ones, with some missing. The sample records 130,000 to 150,000 clones, around 78% being singletons. Sequencing was performed on PBMCs. The receptors derive from a woman between 18 and 29 years old in good health and CMV-seropositive.

The chain joins TRBV5-1 to TRBJ1-4; a weak D match, TRBD1 (5 bases). Between the trimmed V and J ends, which lost 0 bases and 5 bases, there was a span of 17 bases. This CDR3 spans 17 amino acids. CDR1 SGHRS and CDR2 YFSETQ come from the germline V gene. The CDR3 loop reads CASSLGAPAGPNEKLFF. CDR3 DNA sequence: TGCGCCAGCAGCTTGGGCGCCCCGGCAGGGCCCAATGAAAAACTGTTTTTT.

J is TRBJ2-3 and V is TRBV4-3, with TRBD2 identical over 11 bases. Germline CDR1 is LGHNA and CDR2 is YSLEER. This CDR3 region has 16 residues. Unmatched junction bases numbered 3, after V lost 0 bases and J lost 4 bases. For the CDR3, the DNA is TGCGCCAGCAGCCAAGATCAGACTAGCGGGGCAGATACGCAGTATTTT. Amino acids: CASSQDQTSGADTQYF.

CDR3 in amino acids: CASHGPGGRNSPLHF. DNA for the CDR3: TGTGCCAGCCATGGCCCCGGGGGTCGTAATTCACCCCTCCACTTT. The gene calls are TRBV27 and TRBJ1-6, with TRBD1 as a possible D gene (5 bases). The CDR3 totals 15 residues. Trimming shortened V by 8 bases and J by 6 bases, and 17 bases separated the two germline ends. Germline V gene sequence: CDR1 MNHEY, CDR2 SMNVEV (reference sequence).

This chain uses TRBV2 with TRBJ2-6, with a possible D match to TRBD2 (5 bases). V was clipped by 2 bases and J by 0 bases, with 8 bases between them. This CDR3 is built from 16 residues. The germline gives CDR1 SNHLY, CDR2 FYNNEI. The CDR3 nucleotides are TGTGCCAGCAGTGAATCTGGGAGCTCTGGGGCCAACGTCCTGACTTTC. As protein: CASSESGSSGANVLTF.

The chain uses TRBV7-9 and TRBJ2-3, with D maybe TRBD2 (7 bases). The CDR3 contains 16 residues. Trimming cost V 1 base and J 1 base, with 12 bases left between them. In germline, CDR1 is SEHNR, CDR2 FQNEAQ (reference sequence). The CDR3 DNA reads as TGTGCCAGCAGCTTAGTGGGGGGGCGCGGCACAGATACGCAGTATTTT. It is translated as CASSLVGGRGTDTQYF.

This clone appeared a few times. This chain uses TRBV9 with TRBJ1-3; D unresolved. The CDR3 runs 15 residues. The V gene's germline CDR1 is SGDLS and CDR2 YYNGEE. The V end lost 3 bases, the J end lost 0 bases, and 10 bases lay between the germline ends. The CDR3, as DNA: TGTGCCAGCAGCGCCCGAGGGAGCTCTGGAAACACCATATATTTT. Protein: CASSARGSSGNTIYF.